Below, one TCR beta chain is given with its context. Its specificity is not known. TCR libraries were prepared from 3,500 to 4,500 ng total RNA each. cDNA was produced in eight separate reactions per sample. TCRalpha and TCRbeta cDNA was put through two nested PCRs of approximately 17 and 9 cycles. With the 5' RACE reads reprocessed, TCRdb shows one record per CDR3 protein and no DNA. The sample is made up of approximately 400,000 distinct CDR3 sequences, and the top ten hold around 2.4% of it. The data derive from a study of monozygotic twins with inflammatory bowel disease. Study-wide results and limits: T cell subtypes were not distinguishable in this analysis.

This CDR3 has 15 amino acids. Germline V gives CDR1 ENHRY, CDR2 SYGVKD. This sequence originates from a human donor with ulcerative colitis or Crohn's disease, or a healthy co-twin of an affected twin (not recorded which). V gene TRBV10-3 combines with J gene TRBJ1-1; TCRdb's assignment of TRBD1 cannot be checked, as there is no DNA. The source material was blood. The CDR3 is CAISSRQGADTEAFF.